Listed below are T cell receptor beta chains from one sample, sequenced in a study of shared clonotypes between healthy human individuals. Some clones are missing from TCRdb's copy, which holds only in-frame ones; the method was immunoSEQ multiplex PCR. The sample includes approximately 1.5 million clones, around 98.5% of them seen just once. Sequenced sample: naive CD4+ T cells sorted from blood. Receptors originate from a young man in good health. Each CDR3 is given with its conserved first and last residue. A D gene is named only where the DNA matches it firmly.

v_gene	j_gene	d_gene	CDR3aa	CDR3nt
TRBV27	TRBJ2-3	.	CASSSRREPSTDTQYF	TGTGCCAGCAGTTCGAGGAGGGAGCCTAGCACAGATACGCAGTATTTT
TRBV4-1	TRBJ1-1	TRBD1	CASSQVGQGRTEAFF	TGCGCCAGCAGCCAGGTAGGACAGGGGCGGACTGAAGCTTTCTTT
TRBV9	TRBJ2-1	.	CASSVGSSYNEQFF	TGTGCCAGCAGCGTAGGGAGCAGCTACAATGAGCAGTTCTTC
TRBV30	TRBJ2-1	.	CAWILGSGRVDEQFF	TGTGCCTGGATCTTAGGGAGCGGGCGGGTTGATGAGCAGTTCTTC
TRBV10-2	TRBJ2-5	.	CASSGQETQYF	TGCGCCAGCAGTGGTCAAGAGACCCAGTACTTC
TRBV19	TRBJ2-1	.	CASSRRTATGRGPYNEQFF	TGTGCCAGTAGTAGGCGGACCGCAACCGGGAGAGGCCCCTACAATGAGCAGTTCTTC
TRBV2	TRBJ2-7	.	CASSGGVAANDEQYF	TGTGCCAGCAGTGGAGGCGTGGCAGCTAACGACGAGCAGTACTTC
TRBV6-5	TRBJ1-1	.	CASSYSTGLKPEAFF	TGTGCCAGCAGTTACTCGACTGGACTAAAACCAGAAGCTTTCTTT
TRBV2	TRBJ2-2	.	CASSYTGELFF	TGTGCCAGCAGTTATACGGGGGAGCTGTTTTTT
TRBV11-2	TRBJ1-4	.	CASSRAGEKLFF	TGTGCCAGCAGCCGGGCTGGGGAAAAACTGTTTTTT
TRBV19	TRBJ1-4	.	CASSSHSWDEKLFF	TGTGCCAGTTCCTCCCATTCATGGGATGAAAAACTGTTTTTT
TRBV27	TRBJ2-1	TRBD1	CASRITGTGGNEQFF	TGTGCCAGCAGGATAACCGGGACAGGGGGCAATGAGCAGTTCTTC